The present TCR beta chain was sequenced within a study of T cells expressing NK-cell markers (dated by TCRdb to the early 2020s). General notes on the study: Three sorted T-cell subsets (CD3+CD56+NKG2C+, CD3+CD56+NKG2C- and CD3+CD56-NKG2C+) from several donors had their TCR beta-chain repertoires profiled. Among the eight sequenced donors, seven were HCMV-seropositive and one was HCMV-seronegative. The eight sequenced donors were randomly selected healthy volunteers, three men and five women. Libraries were sequenced as 2 x 150 bp reads on Illumina HiSeq 2000/2500, MiSeq or NextSeq.

What the study reported, not specific to this receptor: In more than five donors, the dominant CD3+CD56+NKG2C+ clonotypes were found to rank among the top 10 CD8+ clonotypes and to make up about 1.0-8% of CD8+ T cells. Those dominant clonotypes were again the most abundant among CD3+CD56-NKG2C+ cells in a handful of donors, at 28.3-60.1%. It remained unclear whether the expanded NKG2C-expressing T cell clones were specific for HCMV antigens.

Sequencing relied on an Illumina HiSeq 2000. 5'RACE template switching, by which a universal primer site and unique molecular identifiers were added, was used to make TCR beta cDNA libraries. cDNA synthesis was primed from the TCR beta constant segment, followed by two successive PCR amplification steps. Under the source paper's analysis protocol: Reads were demultiplexed and grouped by UMI with MIGEC, and clonotypes were assembled and quantified with MiTCR. To exclude erroneous sequences, any TCR cDNA sequence not supported by at least two reads was discarded. The tcR package was used for downstream repertoire analysis, and clonotypes were matched between fractions using CDR3 nucleotide sequence together with V segment. Antigen specificity was annotated against VDJdb with VDJmatch, allowing one amino acid substitution in CDR3. TCRdb reprocessed the reads, reporting each CDR3 protein sequence once and no DNA. The V and J calls follow TCRdb's processing rather than the paper's. This sample's table has entries for 550,000 to 600,000 distinct CDR3 sequences. The top ten clones comprise approximately 3.6% of the sample.

A commercial ELISA kit detecting HCMV-specific IgG in serum was used to determine HCMV serostatus. Ficoll density gradient centrifugation was used to isolate peripheral blood mononuclear cells from blood. Remarks on this clonotype: Which antigen it targets is not known.

The material sequenced was blood T cells: a sorted CD56 or NKG2C T cell subset, CD4+ or CD8+ T cells, or bulk PBMC T cells (not recorded which). The clonotype was recovered from a man in his late teens or twenties in good health. Donor details come from another sample of the same person, matched by shared clones.

The CDR3 has the sequence CSAPTGLAGGPYEQYF. Rearrangement joined TRBV20-1 to TRBJ2-7; TCRdb gives TRBD2 as the D gene, but with no DNA this cannot be confirmed. There are 16 amino acids in the CDR3, from cysteine to phenylalanine inclusive. The entry carries no DNA sequence. CDR1 DFQATT and CDR2 SNEGSKA are derived from the germline V gene (reference sequence).